This T cell receptor beta chain was observed in a study of T cell responses to AZD1222 COVID-19 vaccine. CDR1 is SGHTA and CDR2 is FQGNSA in the germline V gene. This CDR3 has 13 residues. V shed 1 base and J shed 3 bases, with 5 bases lying between them. The assay was immunoSEQ multiplex PCR, and TCRdb's table has in-frame clones only and misses some. The table has some 150,000 clones, more than 85% seen once; the top ten hold more than 3.5%. This receptor was identified in an adult in good health. The J gene is TRBJ2-3, the V gene TRBV7-2, with no clear D. Sequenced here: peripheral blood, sampled on day 0 of AZD1222 vaccination. CDR3 bases: TGTGCCAGCAGCTTAGGGCCAACAGATACGCAGTATTTT. This translates into CASSLGPTDTQYF.